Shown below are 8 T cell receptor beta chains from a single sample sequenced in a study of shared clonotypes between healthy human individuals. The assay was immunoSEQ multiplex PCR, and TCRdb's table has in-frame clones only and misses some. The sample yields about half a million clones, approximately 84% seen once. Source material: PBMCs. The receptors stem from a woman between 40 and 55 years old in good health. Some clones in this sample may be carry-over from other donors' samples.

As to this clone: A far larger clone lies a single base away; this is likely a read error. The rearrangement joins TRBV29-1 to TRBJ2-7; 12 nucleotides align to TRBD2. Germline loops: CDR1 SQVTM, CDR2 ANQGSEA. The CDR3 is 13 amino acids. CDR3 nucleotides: TGCAGCGTTGCGGGACTAGCGGGCTACAAGCAGTACTTC. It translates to CSVAGLAGYKQYF.

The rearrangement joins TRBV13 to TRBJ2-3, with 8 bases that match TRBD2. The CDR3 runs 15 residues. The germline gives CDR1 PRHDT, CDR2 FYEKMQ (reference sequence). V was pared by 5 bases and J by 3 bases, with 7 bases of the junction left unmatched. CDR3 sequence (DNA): TGTGCCAGCAGCGAAGCCCCGGGGGGGACAGATACGCAGTATTTT. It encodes CASSEAPGGTDTQYF.

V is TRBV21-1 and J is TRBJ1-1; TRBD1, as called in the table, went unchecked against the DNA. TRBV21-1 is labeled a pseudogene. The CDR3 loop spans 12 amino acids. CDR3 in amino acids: CASRAKNTEAFF. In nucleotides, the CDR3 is TGTGCCAGCAGGGCAAAGAACACTGAAGCTTTCTTT.

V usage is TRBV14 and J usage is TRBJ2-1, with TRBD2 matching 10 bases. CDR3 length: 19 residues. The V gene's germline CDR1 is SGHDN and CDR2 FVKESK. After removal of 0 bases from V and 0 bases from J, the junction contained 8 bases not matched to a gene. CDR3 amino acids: CASSQDWASGSISYNEQFF. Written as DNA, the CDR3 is TGTGCCAGCAGCCAAGATTGGGCTAGCGGGAGTATCTCCTACAATGAGCAGTTCTTC.

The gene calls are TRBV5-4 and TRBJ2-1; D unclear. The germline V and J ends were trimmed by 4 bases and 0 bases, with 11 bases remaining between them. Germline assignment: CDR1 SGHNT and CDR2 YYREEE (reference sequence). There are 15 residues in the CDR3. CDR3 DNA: TGTGCCAGCAGCCCAGACATGAGCTCCTACAATGAGCAGTTCTTC. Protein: CASSPDMSSYNEQFF.

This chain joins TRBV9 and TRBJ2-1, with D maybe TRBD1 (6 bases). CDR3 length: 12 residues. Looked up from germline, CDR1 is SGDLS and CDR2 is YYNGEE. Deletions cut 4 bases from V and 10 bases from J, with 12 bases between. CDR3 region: CASSLQGREQFF. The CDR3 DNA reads TGTGCCAGCAGCCTACAGGGTCGGGAGCAGTTCTTC.

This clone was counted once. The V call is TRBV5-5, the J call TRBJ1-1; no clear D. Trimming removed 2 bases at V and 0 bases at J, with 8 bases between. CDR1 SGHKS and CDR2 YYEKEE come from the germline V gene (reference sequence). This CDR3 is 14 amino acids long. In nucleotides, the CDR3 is TGTGCCAGCAGCTTCTACAGCATGAACACTGAAGCTTTCTTT. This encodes CASSFYSMNTEAFF.

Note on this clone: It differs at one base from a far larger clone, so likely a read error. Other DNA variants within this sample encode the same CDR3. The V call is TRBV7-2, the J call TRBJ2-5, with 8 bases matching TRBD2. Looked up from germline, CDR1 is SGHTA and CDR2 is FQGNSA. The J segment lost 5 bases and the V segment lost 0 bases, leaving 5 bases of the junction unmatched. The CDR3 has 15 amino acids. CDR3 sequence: CASSLASGIGETQYF. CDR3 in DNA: TGTGCCAGCAGCTTAGCTAGCGGGATTGGGGAGACCCAGTACTTC.